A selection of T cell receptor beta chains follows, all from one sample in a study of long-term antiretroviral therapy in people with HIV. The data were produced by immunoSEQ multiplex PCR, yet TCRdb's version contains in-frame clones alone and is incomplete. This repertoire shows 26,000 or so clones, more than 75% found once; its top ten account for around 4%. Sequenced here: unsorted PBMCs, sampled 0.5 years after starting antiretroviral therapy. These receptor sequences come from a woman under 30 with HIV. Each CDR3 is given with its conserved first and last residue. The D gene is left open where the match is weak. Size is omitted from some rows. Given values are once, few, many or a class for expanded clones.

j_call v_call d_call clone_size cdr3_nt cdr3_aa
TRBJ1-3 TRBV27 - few TGTGCCAGCGGAACCTCTGGAAACACCATATATTTT CASGTSGNTIYF
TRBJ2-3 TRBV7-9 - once TGTGCCAGCAGCCGTGACGGTCCGGGTACGCAGTATTTT CASSRDGPGTQYF
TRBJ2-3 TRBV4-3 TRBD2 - TGCGCCAGCAGCCACGACGCTCCAGGGGGAACAGCGGGAGGTACAGATACGCAGTATTTT CASSHDAPGGTAGGTDTQYF
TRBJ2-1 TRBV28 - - TGTGCCACCAGGGGTGGCAATGAGCAGTTCTTC CATRGGNEQFF
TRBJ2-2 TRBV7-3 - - TGTGCCAGCAGCTTATCGAACACCGGGGAGCTGTTTTTT CASSLSNTGELFF
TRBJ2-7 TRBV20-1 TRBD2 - TGCAGTGCTAGAGGGCCTAGCGGCGCTACCTTC CSARGPSGATF
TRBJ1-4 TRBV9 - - TGTGCCAGCAGCGTTGGAGGGGTGGATGAAAAACTGTTTTTT CASSVGGVDEKLFF
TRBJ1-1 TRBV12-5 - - TGTGCTAGTGGCTGGCAGGTGCGAACGGATAAGGACACTGAAGCTTTCTTT CASGWQVRTDKDTEAFF
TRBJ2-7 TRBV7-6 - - TGTGCCAGCAGCTTAGTGATAGGGCCCTCCTACGAGCAGTACTTC CASSLVIGPSYEQYF
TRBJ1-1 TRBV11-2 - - TGTGCCAGCAGCTTAAAGGCAGGGGCTATGAACACTGAAGCTTTCTTT CASSLKAGAMNTEAFF
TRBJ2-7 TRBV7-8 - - TGTGCCAGCAGCTTAGTATCCGCGACTGCTACCTACGAGCAGTACTTC CASSLVSATATYEQYF
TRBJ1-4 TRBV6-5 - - TGTGCCAGCAGTTACTCGTCAGGGACTAATGAAAAACTGTTTTTT CASSYSSGTNEKLFF
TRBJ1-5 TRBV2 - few TGTGCCACCGGGACTAGCCTAAATCAGCCCCAGCATTTT CATGTSLNQPQHF
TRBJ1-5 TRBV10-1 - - TGCGCCAGCAGTAACGGGTATGGGCAGCCCCAGCATTTT CASSNGYGQPQHF
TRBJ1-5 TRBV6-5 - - TGTGCCAGCAGTTATGGCAGCGGAAATCAGCCCCAGCATTTT CASSYGSGNQPQHF
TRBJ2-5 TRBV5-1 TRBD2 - TGCGCCAGCAGCCTGACTAGCTTGACACCAGGAGAGACCCAGTACTTC CASSLTSLTPGETQYF
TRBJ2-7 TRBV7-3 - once TGTGCCAGCAGCTTAAACCCAGCCGTCTCCTACGAGCAGTACTTC CASSLNPAVSYEQYF
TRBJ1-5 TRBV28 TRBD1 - TGTGCCAGCAGTTTATCCCGACAGGGGGCTAGCAATCAGCCCCAGCATTTT CASSLSRQGASNQPQHF
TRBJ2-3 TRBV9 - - TGTGCCAGCAGCGTAAGCGGCGCTAGCACAGATACGCAGTATTTT CASSVSGASTDTQYF
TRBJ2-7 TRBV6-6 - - TGTGCCAGCAGCCCCCGACGCGAGCAGTACTTC CASSPRREQYF
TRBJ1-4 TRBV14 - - TGTGCCAGCAGCCAATCAGGGCGATGGGAAAAACTGTTTTTT CASSQSGRWEKLFF
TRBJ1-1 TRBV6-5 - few TGTGCCAGCAGTTACGGGGGCACTGAAGCTTTCTTT CASSYGGTEAFF
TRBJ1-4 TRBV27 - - TGTGCCAGCAGTTTATGGGATCCCAAGGGGATGCAGGAAGAAAAACTGTTTTTT CASSLWDPKGMQEEKLFF
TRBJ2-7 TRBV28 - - TGTGCCAGCAGCGGGACTCGCTCCTACGAGCAGTACTTC CASSGTRSYEQYF
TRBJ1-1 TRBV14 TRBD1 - TGTGCCAGCAGCCTACGGACAGGGCGAGGCACTGAAGCTTTCTTT CASSLRTGRGTEAFF
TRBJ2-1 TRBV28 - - TGTGCCAGCATGGGTAGCGGTAGGGGAAATGAGCAGTTCTTC CASMGSGRGNEQFF
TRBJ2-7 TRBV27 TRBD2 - TGTGCCAGCAGTCTCAGAATGGGAGCGGGGCGCTACGAGCAGTACTTC CASSLRMGAGRYEQYF
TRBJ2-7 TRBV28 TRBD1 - TGTGCCAGCAGTATCGGGACAGTGCTCTACGAGCAGTACTTC CASSIGTVLYEQYF
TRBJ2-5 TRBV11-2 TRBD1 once TGTGCCAGCAGCGAGGGGGCCAGGCGGGCCCAGTACTTC CASSEGARRAQYF
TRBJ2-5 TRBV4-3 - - TGCGCCAGCAGCCGAGACAGTCAGGGGACCCAGTACTTC CASSRDSQGTQYF
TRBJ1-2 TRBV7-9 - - TGTGCCAGCAGCTCGACGGCACGCTTATACTATGGCTACACCTTC CASSSTARLYYGYTF
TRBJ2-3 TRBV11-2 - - TGTGCCAGCAGCTTTGGCCCAGTGGGGCGGGATACGCAGTATTTT CASSFGPVGRDTQYF
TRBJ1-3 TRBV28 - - TGTGCCAGCAGTCTGGGGTCTGGAAACACCATATATTTT CASSLGSGNTIYF
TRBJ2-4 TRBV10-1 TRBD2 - TGCGCCAGAATACTCAGGGAGGGCAAAAACATTCAGTACTTC CARILREGKNIQYF
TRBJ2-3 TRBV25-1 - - TGTGCCAGCAGTGAATACGGGGGCACAGATACGCAGTATTTT CASSEYGGTDTQYF
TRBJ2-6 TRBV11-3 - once TGTGCCAGCAGCTTAGGCACTCCCGACTCTGGGGCCAACGTCCTGACTTTC CASSLGTPDSGANVLTF
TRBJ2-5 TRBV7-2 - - TGTGCCAGCAGCTTAGTTACTACACGCCAGACCCAGTACTTC CASSLVTTRQTQYF
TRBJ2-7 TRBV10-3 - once TGTGCCATCAGGGACGTCGTGGGGGCGTCCTACGAGCAGTACTTC CAIRDVVGASYEQYF
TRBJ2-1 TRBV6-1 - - TGTGCCAGCAGTGAAGGGGGGGAGTACAATGAGCAGTTCTTC CASSEGGEYNEQFF
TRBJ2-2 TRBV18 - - TGTGCCAGCTCACCACTCGGGGAAGGTTCGAACACCGGGGAGCTGTTTTTT CASSPLGEGSNTGELFF
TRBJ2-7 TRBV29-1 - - TGCAGCGTAGGGTTCTCCTACGAGCAGTACTTC CSVGFSYEQYF
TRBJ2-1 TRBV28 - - TGTGCCAGCAGCCTTACCGGGACCGGCTATGAGCAGTTCTTC CASSLTGTGYEQFF
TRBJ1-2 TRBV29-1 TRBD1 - TGCAGCGTTTGGACAGGGATCTTTTATGGCTACACCTTC CSVWTGIFYGYTF
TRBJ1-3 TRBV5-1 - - TGCGCCAGCAGCTTGCAGGCAGAAGGAAACACCATATATTTT CASSLQAEGNTIYF
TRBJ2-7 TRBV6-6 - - TGTGCCAGCACCAAGGGATTGATGACCACAACCTACGAGCAGTACTTC CASTKGLMTTTYEQYF
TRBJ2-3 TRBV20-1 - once TGCAGTGCCCCAATCACAGATACGCAGTATTTT CSAPITDTQYF
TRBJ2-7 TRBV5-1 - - TGCGCCAGCAGCTTGGGCCTCGTACGGTACTTC CASSLGLVRYF
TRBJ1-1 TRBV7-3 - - TGTGCCAGCAGTTCGCCCAATCCGACAGGGAACACTGAAGCTTTCTTT CASSSPNPTGNTEAFF
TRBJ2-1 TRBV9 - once TGTGCCAGCAGCGTAGGAGGAGTATACAATGAGCAGTTCTTC CASSVGGVYNEQFF
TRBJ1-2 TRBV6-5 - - TGTGCCAGCAGTGGCGTGGACCTCTATGGCTACACCTTC CASSGVDLYGYTF
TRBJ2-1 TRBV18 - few TGTGCCAGCTCACCGTCCGGGGGGCGCCCCCATGAGCAGTTCTTC CASSPSGGRPHEQFF
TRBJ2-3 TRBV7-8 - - TGTGCCAGCAGCTTACTGTTCATCTCATTGCCAGATACGCAGTATTTT CASSLLFISLPDTQYF
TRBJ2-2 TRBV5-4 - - TGTGCCAGCAGCTTAGAACCTGCGTCGAACACCGGGGAGCTGTTTTTT CASSLEPASNTGELFF
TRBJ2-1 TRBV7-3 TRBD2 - TGTGCCAGCAGCCCCCCAGGAGTGCAGCGGGAGCGGGAGCAGTTCTTC CASSPPGVQREREQFF
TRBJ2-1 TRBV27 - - TGTGCCAGCAGTTTAGGGCAGCTCAATGAGCAGTTCTTC CASSLGQLNEQFF
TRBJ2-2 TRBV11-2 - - TGTGCCAGCAGCTCGATCGGGGAGCTGTTTTTT CASSSIGELFF
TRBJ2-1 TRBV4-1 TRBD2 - TGCGCCAGCAGCCAGAGACCCGTAGCGGGAGGGATGGTAGACAATGAGCAGTTCTTC CASSQRPVAGGMVDNEQFF